This entry lists 15 T cell receptor beta chains sequenced from one sample in a study of blood T cell repertoires in COVID-19. Only in-frame clones appear in the TCRdb table, and some are missing; sequencing was by immunoSEQ multiplex PCR. The table records about 97,000 clones, about 87% of them present only once. Sequenced material: peripheral blood. The receptors were sampled from a human donor in a cohort sampled during active COVID-19.

In this sample, this clone turned up a few times. The gene calls are TRBV10-1 and TRBJ2-7, with D possibly being TRBD2 (6 bases). Trimming stripped 4 bases from V and 4 bases from J, with 11 bases between. CDR3 size: 13 residues. Per the germline V gene, CDR1 is WNHNN and CDR2 is SYGVQD (reference sequence). The CDR3 is CASSVPGRYEQYF. As DNA, the CDR3 is TGCGCCAGCAGTGTGCCAGGGAGGTACGAGCAGTACTTC.

V and J are TRBV11-1 and TRBJ2-2; possibly TRBD1 for D (6 bases). The germline CDR1 and CDR2 sequences are SGHAT and FQDESV (reference sequence). With 5 bases removed from V and 7 bases from J, the gap between germline ends came to 11 bases. The CDR3 consists of 13 residues. The CDR3 is CASSPDRHGELFF. The CDR3 DNA is TGTGCCAGCAGCCCTGACAGGCACGGGGAGCTGTTTTTT.

This chain links TRBV2 with TRBJ1-1; TRBD1 aligns across 7 bases. The CDR3 sequence is 15 residues long. Losses at the gene ends were 6 bases for V and 4 bases for J; bases not matched to a gene: 11. CDR1 and CDR2 from the germline V gene are SNHLY and FYNNEI. This CDR3 is CASSTETGSGTEAFF. The CDR3 DNA reads as TGTGCCAGCAGCACGGAGACAGGGTCGGGCACTGAAGCTTTCTTT.

There are many counts of this clone. The CDR3 DNA is TGTGCCAGCAGCTTATATAGCTCCTCTGGAAACACCATATATTTT. Amino acid sequence: CASSLYSSSGNTIYF. This chain joins TRBV7-2 and TRBJ1-3; D not resolved. V gave up 2 bases and J gave up 0 bases, with 8 bases separating them. CDR1 SGHTA and CDR2 FQGNSA come from the germline V gene. The length of the CDR3 is 15 residues.

The V and J genes are TRBV13 and TRBJ2-1; a weak D match, TRBD2 (6 bases). V was trimmed by 4 bases and J by 5 bases, leaving 15 bases between them. Germline V CDR1 and CDR2: PRHDT, FYEKMQ (reference sequence). The CDR3 covers 15 residues. The CDR3 is CASSSGTEGNNEQFF. In DNA, the CDR3 is TGTGCCAGCAGCTCCGGGACGGAGGGCAACAATGAGCAGTTCTTC.

The chain couples TRBV18 to TRBJ1-4; D unclear. This CDR3 comprises 15 residues. Deletions cut 3 bases from V and 6 bases from J, with 14 bases between. CDR1 and CDR2 (germline): KGHSH, LQKENI. DNA for the CDR3: TGTGCCAGCTCACCCGGGGTTCAAGTTGATGAAAAACTGTTTTTT. Translation: CASSPGVQVDEKLFF.

The J gene is TRBJ1-5, the V gene TRBV9; no clear D gene. This CDR3 has 14 residues. From germline, CDR1 is SGDLS and CDR2 YYNGEE. Trimming removed 4 bases at V and 5 bases at J, with 13 bases between. The CDR3 spells CASSPQDQDQPQHF. For the CDR3, the DNA is TGTGCCAGCAGCCCACAAGACCAGGATCAGCCCCAGCATTTT.

The chain employs TRBV11-2 and TRBJ1-2; perhaps TRBD1 as D (6 bases). CDR1 SGHAT and CDR2 FQNNGV come from the germline V gene. The ends were cut back, 6 bases at V and 5 bases at J, with 13 bases in the middle. The CDR3 has 13 residues. Here the CDR3 reads CASSSTGIYGYTF. The CDR3 nucleotides read TGTGCCAGCAGTTCTACAGGGATTTATGGCTACACCTTC.

This sequence joins TRBV13 and TRBJ2-1; a weak D match, TRBD1 (5 bases). Germline V gene sequence: CDR1 PRHDT, CDR2 FYEKMQ (reference sequence). Trimming removed 2 bases at V and 4 bases at J, with 6 bases between. The CDR3 totals 13 residues. Written as DNA, the CDR3 is TGTGCCAGCAGCTTACGACAGTACAATGAGCAGTTCTTC. It specifies CASSLRQYNEQFF.

The rearrangement links TRBV11-2 to TRBJ2-5, with 8 nucleotides matching TRBD1. Trimming removed 4 bases from V and 2 bases from J; junction bases left unmatched: 6. CDR3 length equals 15 residues. CDR1 is SGHAT, CDR2 FQNNGV, per germline. DNA for the CDR3: TGTGCCAGCAGCTCAGGAACAGGGGGGCAAGAGACCCAGTACTTC. It is translated as CASSSGTGGQETQYF.

A note on this clone: The same CDR3 arises from other DNA sequences in this sample as well. The chain carries TRBV24-1 and TRBJ1-2; 10 bases match TRBD1. The CDR3 totals 13 residues. V gave up 2 bases and J gave up 8 bases; unmatched junction bases: 1. CDR1 is KGHDR and CDR2 is SFDVKD in the germline V gene. The CDR3 nucleotides are TGTGCCACCAGTGATTCGGACAGGGGGGGCTACACCTTC. It encodes CATSDSDRGGYTF.

The CDR3: CASSATGDGDTQYF. In DNA form, the CDR3 reads TGTGCCAGCAGTGCTACAGGGGATGGAGATACGCAGTATTTT. V usage is TRBV25-1 and J usage is TRBJ2-3, with 7 bases matching TRBD1. Germline-derived CDR1 and CDR2 are MGHDK and SYGVNS. The ends lost 4 bases at V and 5 bases at J; junction bases unmatched: 6. The CDR3 extends over 14 amino acids.

This sequence joins TRBV27 and TRBJ2-2; possible D gene TRBD2, 5 bases. Germline V CDR1 and CDR2: MNHEY, SMNVEV (reference sequence). This CDR3 spans 15 amino acids. The V end lost 4 bases, the J end lost 0 bases, and 9 bases lay between the germline ends. CDR3 sequence: CASSWTLTNTGELFF. In nucleotides, the CDR3 is TGTGCCAGCAGTTGGACTCTAACGAACACCGGGGAGCTGTTTTTT.

The chain employs TRBV6-5 and TRBJ1-6; D may be TRBD1 (5 bases). This CDR3 has 15 amino acids. Trimming pared 2 bases from V and 14 bases from J, leaving 19 bases between. Germline V lookup: CDR1 MNHEY, CDR2 SVGAGI. The CDR3 DNA follows: TGTGCCAGCAGTTACGCGCAGGGATCCCTTTTGGCCCTCCACTTT. It codes for CASSYAQGSLLALHF.

Here the CDR3 DNA reads TGTGCCAGCAGCTTAGGCCGGGGGGCGGTTGGGAATGAGCAGTTCTTC. Its protein product is CASSLGRGAVGNEQFF. The chain carries TRBV7-3 and TRBJ2-1; a possible D gene is TRBD2 (7 bases). There are 16 residues in the CDR3. Trimming cost V 2 bases and J 7 bases, with 18 bases left between them. Germline V gene lookup returns CDR1 SGHTA and CDR2 FQGTGA.